A selection of T cell receptor beta chains follows, all from one sample in a study of shared clonotypes between healthy human individuals. The table came from immunoSEQ multiplex PCR; TCRdb's copy has only in-frame clones and leaves some out. In the table there are about 490,000 clones, around 85% of which are singletons. Sequenced input: PBMCs. These receptors came from a woman in her forties in good health. Some clones in this sample may be carry-over from other donors' samples. Each CDR3 is given with its conserved first and last residue. D genes are given only for firm matches. Clone sizes are given selectively: once, few, many, or a class where the clone is expanded.

J	D	V	size	CDR3	DNA
TRBJ1-1	TRBD1	TRBV19	-	CASITTGGTEAFF	TGTGCCAGTATCACGACAGGGGGGACTGAAGCTTTCTTT
TRBJ2-7	TRBD2	TRBV4-3	-	CASSHQAGAPYEQYF	TGCGCCAGCAGCCACCAAGCGGGAGCCCCCTACGAGCAGTACTTC
TRBJ1-2	-	TRBV7-8	-	CASSANRDGGYTF	TGTGCCAGCAGCGCTAACAGGGATGGTGGCTACACCTTC
TRBJ2-5	-	TRBV30	once	CAWRVPGPVNPQYF	TGTGCCTGGAGAGTCCCGGGACCTGTAAACCCCCAGTACTTC
TRBJ1-2	-	TRBV5-8	-	CASSPRQIYGYTF	TGTGCCAGCAGCCCGCGACAGATCTATGGCTACACCTTC
TRBJ1-5	-	TRBV11-1	-	CASSSGSNQPQHF	TGTGCCAGCAGCTCAGGCAGCAATCAGCCCCAGCATTTT
TRBJ2-1	TRBD2	TRBV5-1	-	CASSIAGLANNNEQFF	TGCGCCAGCAGCATAGCAGGACTAGCGAATAACAATGAGCAGTTCTTC
TRBJ1-2	-	TRBV28	-	CASSSEDSGGYTF	TGTGCCAGCAGTTCCGAGGACAGCGGTGGCTACACCTTC
TRBJ1-1	-	TRBV28	-	CASNVQEAVWTEAFF	TGTGCCAGCAATGTGCAGGAGGCGGTGTGGACTGAAGCTTTCTTT
TRBJ2-5	-	TRBV30	-	CAWSPGETQYF	TGTGCCTGGAGCCCCGGGGAGACCCAGTACTTC
TRBJ2-4	-	TRBV27	-	CASSDPWAKNIQYF	TGTGCCAGCAGCGACCCTTGGGCCAAAAACATTCAGTACTTC
TRBJ2-2	TRBD2	TRBV27	once	CASSLTLPGLAGMAGELFF	TGTGCCAGCAGTTTAACATTACCGGGACTAGCGGGAATGGCCGGGGAGCTGTTTTTT
TRBJ2-1	-	TRBV20-1	-	CSARSNEQFF	TGCAGTGCTAGATCTAATGAGCAGTTCTTC
TRBJ1-6	TRBD1	TRBV30	few	CAWSVDRGGSPLHF	TGTGCCTGGAGTGTAGACAGGGGTGGGTCACCCCTCCACTTT
TRBJ2-7	TRBD2	TRBV10-1	-	CASSGSTSGPNYEQYF	TGCGCCAGCAGTGGGTCGACTAGCGGCCCTAATTACGAGCAGTACTTC
TRBJ2-5	TRBD2	TRBV10-1	-	CASSDASGRFETQYF	TGCGCCAGCAGTGATGCTAGCGGGAGGTTCGAGACCCAGTACTTC
TRBJ2-1	TRBD2	TRBV11-2	-	CASSSWSGVYNEQFF	TGTGCCAGCAGCTCGTGGAGCGGGGTTTACAATGAGCAGTTCTTC
TRBJ1-1	-	TRBV19	-	CASTRGVTEAFF	TGTGCTAGTACCCGGGGAGTCACTGAAGCTTTCTTT
TRBJ2-2	TRBD1	TRBV6-5	-	CASSWDRGKTGELFF	TGTGCCAGCAGCTGGGACAGGGGGAAAACCGGGGAGCTGTTTTTT
TRBJ2-2	-	TRBV29-1	-	CSVGQQTGELFF	TGCAGCGTTGGACAACAGACCGGGGAGCTGTTTTTT
TRBJ1-3	-	TRBV7-9	-	CASRTPGQLLGNTIYF	TGTGCCAGCAGAACCCCCGGACAGTTACTCGGAAACACCATATATTTT
TRBJ2-3	-	TRBV6-4	many	CASSDSVGSTDTQYF	TGTGCCAGCAGTGACTCGGTAGGCAGCACAGATACGCAGTATTTT
TRBJ1-2	-	TRBV29-1	-	CTIGPNYGYTF	TGCACCATCGGGCCTAACTATGGCTACACCTTC
TRBJ2-7	-	TRBV6-1	-	CASSGLYEQYF	TGTGCCAGCAGTGGTTTATACGAGCAGTACTTC
TRBJ2-4	TRBD1	TRBV5-8	-	CASSLVGRDRAADIQYF	TGTGCCAGCAGCTTGGTTGGACGGGACAGGGCGGCGGACATTCAGTACTTC
TRBJ1-1	-	TRBV7-6	-	CASSKGWDTNTEAFF	TGTGCCAGCAGCAAGGGCTGGGACACGAACACTGAAGCTTTCTTT
TRBJ1-1	-	TRBV5-1	-	CASSLTDGRNTEAFF	TGCGCCAGCAGTTTGACGGACGGACGGAACACTGAAGCTTTCTTT
TRBJ2-1	TRBD2	TRBV28	-	CASSLPGAGRWGEQFF	TGTGCCAGCAGCCTCCCGGGAGCGGGACGATGGGGTGAGCAGTTCTTC
TRBJ1-1	-	TRBV25-1	-	CASSQGQNTEAFF	TGTGCCAGCAGTCAGGGGCAGAACACTGAAGCTTTCTTT
TRBJ1-1	-	TRBV18	many	CASSPSLSRQPNTEAFF	TGTGCCAGCTCACCATCACTAAGCCGGCAGCCGAACACTGAAGCTTTCTTT
TRBJ2-7	-	TRBV4-1	-	CASSQRTGFLGYEQYF	TGCGCCAGCAGCCAGCGAACAGGGTTCTTGGGCTACGAGCAGTACTTC
TRBJ2-2	-	TRBV2	-	CASSRDANAGELFF	TGTGCCAGCAGTCGGGACGCGAACGCCGGGGAGCTGTTTTTT
TRBJ2-3	TRBD2	TRBV30	-	CAWSGLAGATDTQYF	TGTGCCTGGAGTGGACTAGCGGGAGCCACAGATACGCAGTATTTT
TRBJ2-3	TRBD2	TRBV5-1	-	CASSLPSGDTQYF	TGCGCCAGCAGCTTGCCTAGCGGGGATACGCAGTATTTT
TRBJ2-1	TRBD2	TRBV30	few	CACQGTSGTYNEQFF	TGTGCCTGCCAAGGGACTAGCGGGACTTACAATGAGCAGTTCTTC
TRBJ2-7	TRBD2	TRBV10-2	few	CASSERLAGKYEQYF	TGCGCCAGCAGTGAGCGACTAGCGGGAAAGTACGAGCAGTACTTC
TRBJ2-1	-	TRBV28	once	CASSLIYNEQFF	TGTGCCAGCAGTTTAATCTACAATGAGCAGTTCTTC
TRBJ2-1	-	TRBV6-7	-	CASSYTQTGNWCPYNEQFF	TGTGCCAGCAGTTACACCCAAACAGGGAATTGGTGCCCCTACAATGAGCAGTTCTTC
TRBJ2-7	TRBD2	TRBV4-3	-	CASSHSSGSYEQYF	TGCGCCAGCAGCCACTCTAGCGGGAGTTACGAGCAGTACTTC
TRBJ2-3	TRBD2	TRBV4-2	-	CASSHIAGGPEDTQYF	TGTGCCAGCAGCCATATAGCGGGAGGGCCGGAAGATACGCAGTATTTT
TRBJ1-1	-	TRBV12-5	once	CASGLEPGLYPIF	TGTGCTAGTGGTCTCGAACCGGGCCTCTACCCAATCTTT
TRBJ1-5	-	TRBV28	-	CASSLLTHQPQHF	TGTGCCAGCAGTTTACTGACCCATCAGCCCCAGCATTTT
TRBJ2-7	TRBD2	TRBV5-1	many	CASSYLPTSGSGALSYEQYF	TGCGCCAGCAGCTACCTACCAACTAGCGGGAGTGGTGCCCTCTCCTACGAGCAGTACTTC
TRBJ2-5	-	TRBV7-9	once	CASDRVGETQYF	TGTGCCAGCGACCGCGTAGGAGAGACCCAGTACTTC
TRBJ2-2	TRBD2	TRBV7-3	-	CASSSLAGASNTGELFF	TGTGCCAGCAGCTCTCTAGCGGGGGCGTCGAACACCGGGGAGCTGTTTTTT
TRBJ1-2	-	TRBV2	many	CASSKTWGGITNYGYTF	TGTGCCAGCAGTAAAACGTGGGGGGGAATCACTAACTATGGCTACACCTTC